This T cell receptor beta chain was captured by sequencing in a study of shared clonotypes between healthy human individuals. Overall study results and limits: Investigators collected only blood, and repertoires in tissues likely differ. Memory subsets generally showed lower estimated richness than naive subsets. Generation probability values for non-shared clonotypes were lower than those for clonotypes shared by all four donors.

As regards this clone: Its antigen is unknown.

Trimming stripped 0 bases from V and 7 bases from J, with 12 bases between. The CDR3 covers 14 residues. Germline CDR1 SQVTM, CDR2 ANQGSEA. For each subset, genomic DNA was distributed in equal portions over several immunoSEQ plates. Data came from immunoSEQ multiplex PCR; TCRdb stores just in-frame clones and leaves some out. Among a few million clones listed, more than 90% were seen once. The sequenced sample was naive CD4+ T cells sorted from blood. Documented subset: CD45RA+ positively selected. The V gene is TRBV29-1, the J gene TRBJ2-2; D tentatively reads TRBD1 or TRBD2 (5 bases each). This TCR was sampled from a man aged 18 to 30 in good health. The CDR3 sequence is CSVEEGDFGGELFF. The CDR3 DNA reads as TGCAGCGTTGAAGAGGGGGATTTCGGCGGGGAGCTGTTTTTT.